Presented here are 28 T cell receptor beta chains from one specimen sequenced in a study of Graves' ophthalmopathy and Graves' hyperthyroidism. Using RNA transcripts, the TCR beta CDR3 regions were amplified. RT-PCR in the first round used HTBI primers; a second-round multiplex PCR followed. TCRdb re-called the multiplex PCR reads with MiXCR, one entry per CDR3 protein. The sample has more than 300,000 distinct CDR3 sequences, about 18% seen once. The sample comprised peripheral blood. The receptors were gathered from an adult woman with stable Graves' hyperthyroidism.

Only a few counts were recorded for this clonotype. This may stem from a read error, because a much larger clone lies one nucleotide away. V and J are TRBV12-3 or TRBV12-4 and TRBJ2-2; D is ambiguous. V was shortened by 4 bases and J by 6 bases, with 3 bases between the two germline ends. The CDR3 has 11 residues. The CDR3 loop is CASSWAGELFF. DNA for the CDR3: TGTGCCAGCAGTTGGGCCGGGGAGCTGTTTTTT.

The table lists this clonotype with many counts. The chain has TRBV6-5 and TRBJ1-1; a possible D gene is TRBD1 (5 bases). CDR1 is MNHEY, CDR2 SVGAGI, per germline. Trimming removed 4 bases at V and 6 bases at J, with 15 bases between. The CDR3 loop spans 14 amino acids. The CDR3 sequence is CASSFGGRGAEAFF. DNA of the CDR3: TGTGCCAGCAGTTTTGGGGGGAGGGGTGCTGAAGCTTTCTTT.

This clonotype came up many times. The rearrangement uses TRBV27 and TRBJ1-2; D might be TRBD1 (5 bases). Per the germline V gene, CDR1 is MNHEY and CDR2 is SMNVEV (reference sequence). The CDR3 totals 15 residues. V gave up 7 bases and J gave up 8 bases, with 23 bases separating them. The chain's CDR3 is CASTTQLQGRSGYTF. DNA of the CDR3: TGTGCCAGCACCACACAACTCCAGGGCAGGTCGGGCTACACCTTC.

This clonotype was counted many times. CDR3 nucleotides: TGTGCCAGCAGCCCGTCGACAGGGACGGGCTATGGCTACACCTTC. Translation: CASSPSTGTGYGYTF. The chain couples TRBV7-2 to TRBJ1-2; 7 nucleotides line up with TRBD1. The ends lost 5 bases at V and 4 bases at J; junction bases unmatched: 10. The CDR3 runs to 15 residues. CDR1 is SGHTA, CDR2 FQGNSA, per germline.

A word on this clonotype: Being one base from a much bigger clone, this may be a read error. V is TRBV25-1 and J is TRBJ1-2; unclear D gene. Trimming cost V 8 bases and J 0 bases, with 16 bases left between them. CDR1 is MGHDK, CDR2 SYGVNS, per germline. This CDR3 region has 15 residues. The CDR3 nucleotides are TGTGCCAGCCGCTCCGCGGAGGGAGCTAACTATGGCTACACCTTC. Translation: CASRSAEGANYGYTF.

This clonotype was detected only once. CDR3 region: CAWKKKRTNTGELFF. CDR3 nucleotides: TGTGCCTGGAAAAAAAAGCGGACGAACACCGGGGAGCTGTTTTTT. The chain has TRBV30 and TRBJ2-2, with D possibly TRBD2 on 5 matching bases. The CDR3 runs 15 residues. V shed 4 bases and J shed 0 bases, with 12 bases lying between them. Per the germline V gene, CDR1 is GTSNPN and CDR2 is SVGIG (reference sequence).

CDR3 bases: TGTGCCAGCAGTGAAGGAGGCAGAGATCAGCCCCAGCATTTT. Translation: CASSEGGRDQPQHF. The V and J genes are TRBV6-1 and TRBJ1-5; D gene ambiguous. The CDR3 contains 14 residues. Germline CDR1 reads MNHNS; CDR2 reads SASEGT. With 1 base removed from V and 5 bases from J, the gap between germline ends came to 9 bases.

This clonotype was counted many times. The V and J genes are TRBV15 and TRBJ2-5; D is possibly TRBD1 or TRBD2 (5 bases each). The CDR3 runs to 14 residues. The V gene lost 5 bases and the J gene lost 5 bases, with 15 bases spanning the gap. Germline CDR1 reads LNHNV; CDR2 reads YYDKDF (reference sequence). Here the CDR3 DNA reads TGTGCCACCAGCCTCCTGAATGGGGGTGAGACCCAGTACTTC. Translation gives CATSLLNGGETQYF.

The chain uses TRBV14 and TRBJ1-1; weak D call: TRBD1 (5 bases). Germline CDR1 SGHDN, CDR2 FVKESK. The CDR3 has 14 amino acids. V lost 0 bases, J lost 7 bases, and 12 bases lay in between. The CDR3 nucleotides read TGTGCCAGCAGCCAAGATTGGGGACTTGTTGAAGCTTTCTTT. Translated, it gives CASSQDWGLVEAFF. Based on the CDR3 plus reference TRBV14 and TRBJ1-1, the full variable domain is EAGVTQFPSHSVIEKGQTVTLRCDPISGHDNLYWYRRVMGKEIKFLLHFVKESKQDESGMPNNRFLAERTGGTYSTLKVQPAELEDSGVYFCASSQDWGLVEAFFGQGTRLTVV.

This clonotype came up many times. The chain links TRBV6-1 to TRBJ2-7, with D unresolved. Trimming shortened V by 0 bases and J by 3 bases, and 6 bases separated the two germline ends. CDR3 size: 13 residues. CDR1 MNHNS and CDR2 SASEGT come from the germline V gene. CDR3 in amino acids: CASSEAEVYEQYF. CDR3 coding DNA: TGTGCCAGCAGTGAAGCCGAGGTCTACGAGCAGTACTTC.

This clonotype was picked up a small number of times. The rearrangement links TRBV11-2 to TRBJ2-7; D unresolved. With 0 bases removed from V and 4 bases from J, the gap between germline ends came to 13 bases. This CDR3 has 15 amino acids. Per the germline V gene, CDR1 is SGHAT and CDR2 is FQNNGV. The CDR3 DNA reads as TGTGCCAGCAGCTTAGAGCCTCTCCCCCGGTACGAGCAGTACTTC. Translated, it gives CASSLEPLPRYEQYF.

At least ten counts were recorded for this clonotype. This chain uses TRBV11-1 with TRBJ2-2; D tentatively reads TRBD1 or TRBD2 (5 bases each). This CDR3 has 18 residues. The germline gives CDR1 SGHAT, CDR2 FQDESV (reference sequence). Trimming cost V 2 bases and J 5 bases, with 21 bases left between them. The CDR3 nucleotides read TGTGCCAGCAGCTTACCAGCAAGGGACCCCCGAGGGACCGGGGAGCTGTTTTTT. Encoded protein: CASSLPARDPRGTGELFF.

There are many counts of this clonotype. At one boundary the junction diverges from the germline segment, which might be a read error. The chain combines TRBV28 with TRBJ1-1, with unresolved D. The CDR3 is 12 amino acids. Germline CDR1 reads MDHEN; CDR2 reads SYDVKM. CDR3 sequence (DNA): TGTGCCAGCAGTTTACTAAACACTGAAGCTTCCTTT. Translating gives CASSLLNTEASF.

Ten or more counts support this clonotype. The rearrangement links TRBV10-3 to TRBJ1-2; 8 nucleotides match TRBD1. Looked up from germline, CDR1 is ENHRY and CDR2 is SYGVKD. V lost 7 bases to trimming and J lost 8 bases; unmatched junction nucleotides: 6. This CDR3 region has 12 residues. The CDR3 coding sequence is TGTGCCATCACCAGACAGGGGTTAGGCTACACCTTC. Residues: CAITRQGLGYTF.

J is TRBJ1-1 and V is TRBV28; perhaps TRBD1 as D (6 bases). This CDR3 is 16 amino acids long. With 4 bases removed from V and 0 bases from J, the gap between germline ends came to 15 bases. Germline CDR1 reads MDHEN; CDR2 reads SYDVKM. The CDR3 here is CASSSLDRTLNTEAFF. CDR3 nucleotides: TGTGCCAGCAGTTCGCTCGACAGGACTTTGAACACTGAAGCTTTCTTT.

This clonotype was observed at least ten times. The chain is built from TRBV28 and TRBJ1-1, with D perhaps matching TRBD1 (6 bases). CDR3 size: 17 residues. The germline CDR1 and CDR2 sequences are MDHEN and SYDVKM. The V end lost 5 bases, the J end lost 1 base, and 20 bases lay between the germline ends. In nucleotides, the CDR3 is TGTGCCAGCAGTCCTTACAGCCCCAAACAGGGGAACACTGAAGCTTTCTTT. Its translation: CASSPYSPKQGNTEAFF.

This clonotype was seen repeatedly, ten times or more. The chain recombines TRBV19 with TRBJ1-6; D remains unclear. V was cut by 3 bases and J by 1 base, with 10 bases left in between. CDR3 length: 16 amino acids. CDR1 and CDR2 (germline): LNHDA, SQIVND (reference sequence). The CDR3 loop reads CASSIFMGSYNSPLHF. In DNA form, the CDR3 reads TGTGCCAGTAGTATCTTTATGGGATCCTATAATTCACCCCTCCACTTT.

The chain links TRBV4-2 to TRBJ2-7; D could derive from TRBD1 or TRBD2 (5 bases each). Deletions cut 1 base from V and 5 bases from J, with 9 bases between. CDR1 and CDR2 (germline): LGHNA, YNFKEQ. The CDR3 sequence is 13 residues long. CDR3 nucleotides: TGTGCCAGCAGCCAAGTTTGGGGGAACGAGCAGTACTTC. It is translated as CASSQVWGNEQYF.

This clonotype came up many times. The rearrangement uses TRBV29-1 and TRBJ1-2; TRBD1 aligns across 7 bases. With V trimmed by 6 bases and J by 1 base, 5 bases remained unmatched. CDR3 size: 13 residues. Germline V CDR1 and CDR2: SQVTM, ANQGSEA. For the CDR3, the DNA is TGCAGCGTGCAGGGGGTCGATAACTATGGCTACACCTTC. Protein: CSVQGVDNYGYTF.

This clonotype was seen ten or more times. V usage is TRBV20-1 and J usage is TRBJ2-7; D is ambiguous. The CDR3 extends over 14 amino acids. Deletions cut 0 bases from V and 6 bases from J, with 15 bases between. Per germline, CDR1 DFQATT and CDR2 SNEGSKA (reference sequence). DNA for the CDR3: TGCAGTGCTAGAGATCGGTCGGCCGGCGGCGAGCAGTACTTC. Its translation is CSARDRSAGGEQYF.

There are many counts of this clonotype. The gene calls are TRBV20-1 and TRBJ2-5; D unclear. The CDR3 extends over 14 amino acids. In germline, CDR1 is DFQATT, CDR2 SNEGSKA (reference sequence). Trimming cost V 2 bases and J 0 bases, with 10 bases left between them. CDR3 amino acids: CSARWLTYQETQYF. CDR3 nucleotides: TGCAGTGCTAGATGGCTTACGTACCAAGAGACCCAGTACTTC.

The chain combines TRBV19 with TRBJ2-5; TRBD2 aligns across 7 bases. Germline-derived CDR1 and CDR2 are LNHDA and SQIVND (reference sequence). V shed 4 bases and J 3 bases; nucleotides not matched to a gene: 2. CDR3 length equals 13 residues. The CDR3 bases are TGTGCCAGTAGTAGGGACTACGAAGAGACCCAGTACTTC. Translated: CASSRDYEETQYF.

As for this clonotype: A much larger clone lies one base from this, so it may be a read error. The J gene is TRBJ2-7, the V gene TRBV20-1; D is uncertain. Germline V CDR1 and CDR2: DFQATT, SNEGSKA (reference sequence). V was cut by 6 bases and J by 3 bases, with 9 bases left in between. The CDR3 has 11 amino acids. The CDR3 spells CSAESFYEQYF. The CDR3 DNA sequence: TGCAGTGCCGAATCCTTCTACGAGCAGTACTTC.

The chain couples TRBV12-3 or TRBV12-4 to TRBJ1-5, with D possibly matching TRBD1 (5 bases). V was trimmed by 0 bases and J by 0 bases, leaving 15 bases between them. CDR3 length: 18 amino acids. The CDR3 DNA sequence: TGTGCCAGCAGTTTAGCCGGATTCCGACAGTTTAGCAATCAGCCCCAGCATTTT. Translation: CASSLAGFRQFSNQPQHF.

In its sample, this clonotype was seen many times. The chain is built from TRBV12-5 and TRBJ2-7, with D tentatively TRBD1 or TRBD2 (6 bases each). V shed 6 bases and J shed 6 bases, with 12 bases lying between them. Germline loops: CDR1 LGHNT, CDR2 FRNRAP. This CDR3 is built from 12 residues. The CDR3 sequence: CASGHGGLEQYF. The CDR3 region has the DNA TGTGCTAGTGGGCACGGGGGCCTCGAGCAGTACTTC.

This CDR3 reads CASRPAREGLNIQYF. As DNA, the CDR3 is TGTGCCAGCAGACCCGCCCGAGAGGGGCTGAACATTCAGTACTTC. V is TRBV6-1 and J is TRBJ2-4; TRBD1 or TRBD2 may be the D gene (5 bases each). CDR1 and CDR2 (germline): MNHNS, SASEGT. The CDR3 is made up of 15 amino acids. The germline V and J ends were trimmed by 6 bases and 7 bases, with 19 bases remaining between them.

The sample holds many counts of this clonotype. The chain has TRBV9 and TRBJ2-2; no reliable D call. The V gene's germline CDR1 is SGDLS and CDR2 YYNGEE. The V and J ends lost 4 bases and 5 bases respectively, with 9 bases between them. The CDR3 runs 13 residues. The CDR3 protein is CASSPVVTGELFF. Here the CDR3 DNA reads TGTGCCAGCAGCCCCGTGGTAACCGGGGAGCTGTTTTTT.

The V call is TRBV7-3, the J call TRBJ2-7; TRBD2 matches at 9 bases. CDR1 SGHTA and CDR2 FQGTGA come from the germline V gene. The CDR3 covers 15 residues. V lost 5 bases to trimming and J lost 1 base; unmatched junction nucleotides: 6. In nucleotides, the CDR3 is TGTGCCAGCAGCCCCGAAGCGGGGGGATCCTACGAGCAGTACTTC. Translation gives CASSPEAGGSYEQYF.